Listed here are 9 T cell receptor beta chains from one sample, sequenced in a study of PD-L1 blockade in urothelial cancer. Clones were read by immunoSEQ multiplex PCR, and TCRdb kept only the in-frame ones, dropping some. The profile shows roughly 62,000 clones, roughly four fifths of them singletons. The sequenced sample was PBMCs, obtained around atezolizumab (anti-PD-L1) treatment. The receptors come from a man between 65 and 85 years old with urothelial cancer.

The rearrangement joins TRBV5-4 to TRBJ2-5; TRBD2 is a possible D gene (6 bases). Germline assignment: CDR1 SGHNT and CDR2 YYREEE (reference sequence). The CDR3 length is 14 residues. V lost 1 base, J lost 1 base, and 8 bases lay in between. This CDR3 reads CASSLSTSQETQYF. The CDR3 DNA sequence: TGTGCCAGCAGCTTGTCGACTAGCCAAGAGACCCAGTACTTC.

The rearrangement joins TRBV11-2 to TRBJ2-7; D unclear. This CDR3 has 12 residues. CDR1 and CDR2 from the germline V gene are SGHAT and FQNNGV. Trimming shortened V by 1 base and J by 4 bases, and 5 bases separated the two germline ends. The CDR3 here is CASSLGDYEQYF. The CDR3 bases are TGTGCCAGCAGCTTAGGCGATTACGAGCAGTACTTC.

The genes are TRBV19 and TRBJ2-5; weak D call: TRBD1 (6 bases). CDR3 length: 13 residues. V lost 10 bases to trimming and J lost 5 bases, with 17 bases between them. Germline V gene lookup returns CDR1 LNHDA and CDR2 SQIVND (reference sequence). CDR3: CATSTGHRETQYF. As DNA, the CDR3 is TGTGCCACCTCGACAGGCCACCGGGAGACCCAGTACTTC.

This rearrangement joins TRBV2 to TRBJ2-5; TRBD2 is a possible D gene (6 bases). Germline V gene sequence: CDR1 SNHLY, CDR2 FYNNEI. Between the trimmed V and J ends, which lost 3 bases and 4 bases, there was a span of 6 bases. The CDR3 length is 12 residues. The CDR3 bases are TGTGCCAGCAGTGAGGGGGGAGAGACCCAGTACTTC. Amino acid sequence: CASSEGGETQYF.

This chain joins TRBV7-9 and TRBJ1-1; D unresolved. CDR1 is SEHNR, CDR2 FQNEAQ, per germline (reference sequence). Between the trimmed V and J ends, which lost 2 bases and 3 bases, there was a span of 19 bases. This CDR3 region has 17 residues. CDR3 protein: CASSLTPGSHKDTEAFF. The CDR3 DNA reads as TGTGCCAGCAGCTTAACACCGGGGAGTCATAAGGACACTGAAGCTTTCTTT.

CDR3 residues: CASSLVGAAVADTQYF. The DNA of the CDR3 is TGTGCCAGCAGCTTGGTTGGGGCCGCAGTTGCCGATACGCAGTATTTT. This chain links TRBV5-6 with TRBJ2-3; D may be TRBD1 (5 bases). V dropped 0 bases and J dropped 6 bases, with 17 bases sitting between them. CDR1 and CDR2 from the germline V gene are SGHDT and YYEEEE. This CDR3 has 16 residues.

The gene calls are TRBV7-8 and TRBJ2-3, with 7 nucleotides matching TRBD1. The length of the CDR3 is 15 residues. The trim removed 4 bases at V and 2 bases at J, leaving 6 bases unmatched. CDR1 is SGHVS and CDR2 is FQNEAQ in the germline V gene. The CDR3 sequence: CASSYVGGPTDTQYF. The CDR3 DNA follows: TGTGCCAGCAGCTACGTAGGGGGCCCCACAGATACGCAGTATTTT.

The chain uses TRBV29-1 and TRBJ2-3, with TRBD2 matching 8 bases. The ends lost 4 bases at V and 4 bases at J; junction bases unmatched: 10. This CDR3 is 15 amino acids long. Germline CDR1 and CDR2: SQVTM and ANQGSEA. The CDR3 loop is CSVAPQAGEADTQYF. For the CDR3, the DNA is TGCAGCGTTGCCCCTCAAGCGGGAGAGGCAGATACGCAGTATTTT.

The chain joins TRBV5-1 to TRBJ2-1; D perhaps matches TRBD1 (6 bases). V lost 6 bases and J lost 6, with 16 bases in between. The germline V gene encodes CDR1 SGHRS and CDR2 YFSETQ. The CDR3 loop spans 14 amino acids. The CDR3 here is CASNFGDKVNEQFF. CDR3 coding DNA: TGCGCCAGCAACTTTGGGGACAAAGTCAATGAGCAGTTCTTC.